The rows below give T cell receptor beta chains drawn from one sample of a study of blood T cells in healthy people across ages. Each CDR3 protein is one row after TCRdb ran MiXCR on the 5' RACE reads. The sample holds 1.5 million to 2 million distinct CDR3 sequences, about 39% seen once. Sequenced sample: blood. The receptor source for this set is a human donor in good health. Both conserved end residues are part of each CDR3. A D gene is named only where the DNA matches it firmly. A row's size may be missing; if present it is once, few, many or a size class.

d_gene: TRBD2; abundance: few; j_gene: TRBJ2-7; v_gene: TRBV29-1; CDR3nt: TGCAGCGTTGATGTAGCGGGGGGTCACAATGAGCAGTACTTC; CDR3aa: CSVDVAGGHNEQYF
d_gene: -; abundance: few; j_gene: TRBJ1-1; v_gene: TRBV24-1; CDR3nt: TGTGCCACCAGTGTTCCGTGGGGAACGAACACTGAAGCTTTCTTT; CDR3aa: CATSVPWGTNTEAFF
d_gene: -; abundance: few; j_gene: TRBJ2-5; v_gene: TRBV4-3; CDR3nt: TGCGCCAGCAGCCAATGGTCCGGTCGTGGTGAGACCCAGTACTTC; CDR3aa: CASSQWSGRGETQYF
d_gene: -; abundance: few; j_gene: TRBJ2-1; v_gene: TRBV11-1; CDR3nt: TGTGCCAGCAGCTTAGGGGGCATAAGCTCCTACAATGAGCAGTTCTTC; CDR3aa: CASSLGGISSYNEQFF
d_gene: -; abundance: -; j_gene: TRBJ2-5; v_gene: TRBV29-1; CDR3nt: TGCAGCGTTGAAGCGGTAGGGGAAGAGACCCAGTACTTC; CDR3aa: CSVEAVGEETQYF
d_gene: -; abundance: -; j_gene: TRBJ2-7; v_gene: TRBV7-2; CDR3nt: TGTGCCAGCAGCTTATATGGGGCACCCAGGTACTTC; CDR3aa: CASSLYGAPRYF
d_gene: TRBD2; abundance: few; j_gene: TRBJ2-1; v_gene: TRBV6-2/TRBV6-3; CDR3nt: TGTGCTAGCAGTCCCGACACCGCTAGCGGAGAGTTCTTC; CDR3aa: CASSPDTASGEFF
d_gene: -; abundance: -; j_gene: TRBJ1-1; v_gene: TRBV12-5; CDR3nt: TGTGCTAGTGTTGACCGTAGAACTGAAGCTTTCTTT; CDR3aa: CASVDRRTEAFF
d_gene: TRBD2; abundance: -; j_gene: TRBJ2-3; v_gene: TRBV7-3; CDR3nt: TGTGCCAGCAGCTTAACGGGGACTAGCGGGGGGGCAGATACGCAGTATTTT; CDR3aa: CASSLTGTSGGADTQYF
d_gene: -; abundance: -; j_gene: TRBJ2-5; v_gene: TRBV20-1; CDR3nt: TGCAGGGTTCTCAGACTCCAACAGGAGACCCAGTACTTC; CDR3aa: CRVLRLQQETQYF
d_gene: -; abundance: few; j_gene: TRBJ1-2; v_gene: TRBV7-9; CDR3nt: TGTGCCAGCAGCTCGCCAGGGGTTGGCTACACCTTC; CDR3aa: CASSSPGVGYTF
d_gene: -; abundance: -; j_gene: TRBJ2-3; v_gene: TRBV7-9; CDR3nt: TGTGCCAGCAGCTCCGCCGGGACAAGACGCACAGATACGCAGTATTTT; CDR3aa: CASSSAGTRRTDTQYF
d_gene: TRBD2; abundance: -; j_gene: TRBJ2-3; v_gene: TRBV13; CDR3nt: TGTGCCAGCAGCTTGCGGGGGGCCCCTAATTCGGGAGATACGCAGTATTTT; CDR3aa: CASSLRGAPNSGDTQYF
d_gene: -; abundance: -; j_gene: TRBJ2-1; v_gene: TRBV15; CDR3nt: TGTGCCACCAGTTGGGCAAGTGGGTCGCACAATGAGCAGTTCTTC; CDR3aa: CATSWASGSHNEQFF
d_gene: TRBD2; abundance: -; j_gene: TRBJ2-3; v_gene: TRBV4-2; CDR3nt: TGTGCCAGCAGCCAACCCCTAGCGGGGGTTAGCACAGATACGCAGTATTTT; CDR3aa: CASSQPLAGVSTDTQYF
d_gene: TRBD1; abundance: -; j_gene: TRBJ2-1; v_gene: TRBV14; CDR3nt: TGTGCCAGCAGCCGACAGGGGTTAGCGGTAAATGAGCAGTTCTTC; CDR3aa: CASSRQGLAVNEQFF
d_gene: -; abundance: -; j_gene: TRBJ2-1; v_gene: TRBV27; CDR3nt: TGTGCCAGCAACGGGGGGCCGGGAAATGAGCAGTTCTTC; CDR3aa: CASNGGPGNEQFF
d_gene: TRBD2; abundance: -; j_gene: TRBJ2-7; v_gene: TRBV20-1; CDR3nt: TGCAGTGCAAGGCCCAGCGGGGGGGCTTGGTACGAGCAGTACTTC; CDR3aa: CSARPSGGAWYEQYF
d_gene: TRBD2; abundance: -; j_gene: TRBJ2-5; v_gene: TRBV30; CDR3nt: TGTGCCTGGAATCGGGGGGGGGCGCAGGAGACCCAGTACTTC; CDR3aa: CAWNRGGAQETQYF
d_gene: -; abundance: -; j_gene: TRBJ1-2; v_gene: TRBV4-3; CDR3nt: TGCGCCAGCAGTCTGGACAGAGGGATGAATGGCTACACCTTC; CDR3aa: CASSLDRGMNGYTF
d_gene: -; abundance: -; j_gene: TRBJ2-7; v_gene: TRBV7-9; CDR3nt: TGTGCCAGCAGCTTAGACTCCCGGGTGGTCGAGCAGTACTTC; CDR3aa: CASSLDSRVVEQYF
d_gene: -; abundance: -; j_gene: TRBJ1-6; v_gene: TRBV30; CDR3nt: TGTGCCTGGACCGCCGGAGTGTACCGGGGAAGGGGACGATCACCCCTCCACTTT; CDR3aa: CAWTAGVYRGRGRSPLHF
d_gene: TRBD1; abundance: -; j_gene: TRBJ1-1; v_gene: TRBV27; CDR3nt: TGTGCCAGCAGCTCGACCCCAGGGGGCCGGCGGGTTCTGAACACTGAAGCTTTCTTT; CDR3aa: CASSSTPGGRRVLNTEAFF
d_gene: TRBD1; abundance: -; j_gene: TRBJ2-2; v_gene: TRBV12-3/TRBV12-4; CDR3nt: TGTGCCAGCACGACAGGGGTACACGGCGGGGAGCTGTTTTTT; CDR3aa: CASTTGVHGGELFF
d_gene: TRBD2; abundance: -; j_gene: TRBJ2-5; v_gene: TRBV20-1; CDR3nt: TGCAGAGCAAGGACTAGCCCTCCGGAGACCCAGTACTTC; CDR3aa: CRARTSPPETQYF
d_gene: -; abundance: few; j_gene: TRBJ2-7; v_gene: TRBV6-5; CDR3nt: TGTGCCAGCAGTTCCCTGACAGGACCCCCTAACGAGCAGTACTTC; CDR3aa: CASSSLTGPPNEQYF
d_gene: TRBD2; abundance: -; j_gene: TRBJ2-3; v_gene: TRBV10-3; CDR3nt: TGTGCCATCAGTGACGGAGCGGGGGGCACAGATACGCAGTATTTT; CDR3aa: CAISDGAGGTDTQYF
d_gene: TRBD1; abundance: -; j_gene: TRBJ2-7; v_gene: TRBV5-1; CDR3nt: TGCGCCAGCAGCTCCGGACAGGGGAACTCGCAGTACGAGCAGTACTTC; CDR3aa: CASSSGQGNSQYEQYF
d_gene: -; abundance: few; j_gene: TRBJ2-3; v_gene: TRBV7-2; CDR3nt: TGTGCCAGCAGCTTAGAGCTTGGCGGACCCACAGATACGCAGTATTTT; CDR3aa: CASSLELGGPTDTQYF
d_gene: TRBD1; abundance: -; j_gene: TRBJ2-3; v_gene: TRBV12-3/TRBV12-4; CDR3nt: TGTGCCAGCACACTGACAGGGGGCATTTTCGATACGCAGTATTTT; CDR3aa: CASTLTGGIFDTQYF
d_gene: TRBD1; abundance: -; j_gene: TRBJ2-7; v_gene: TRBV4-2; CDR3nt: TGTGCCAGCAGCCAAGAGCTACCGGGACAGGGGAGGGACGAGCAGTACTTC; CDR3aa: CASSQELPGQGRDEQYF
d_gene: TRBD1; abundance: -; j_gene: TRBJ2-7; v_gene: TRBV20-1; CDR3nt: TGCAGTGCTCAGCAACTAGACAGGGCTAGCTCCTACGAGCAGTACTTC; CDR3aa: CSAQQLDRASSYEQYF
d_gene: TRBD2; abundance: -; j_gene: TRBJ2-7; v_gene: TRBV29-1; CDR3nt: TGCAGCGCCCCCCTAGCGGGAGCTACTTTTTACAATGAGCAGTACTTC; CDR3aa: CSAPLAGATFYNEQYF
d_gene: TRBD1; abundance: -; j_gene: TRBJ2-5; v_gene: TRBV12-3/TRBV12-4; CDR3nt: TGTGCCAGCAGTCCGCTCGACAGGGAGCAAGAGACCCAGTACTTC; CDR3aa: CASSPLDREQETQYF
d_gene: TRBD2; abundance: few; j_gene: TRBJ2-1; v_gene: TRBV6-2/TRBV6-3; CDR3nt: TGTGCCAGCAGCCCCTGGGCAGCGGGGAGCAATGAGCAGTTCTTC; CDR3aa: CASSPWAAGSNEQFF
d_gene: -; abundance: -; j_gene: TRBJ2-5; v_gene: TRBV7-8; CDR3nt: TGTGCCAGCAGCTTTTATGCCACAGGGACAAGCCAAGAGACCCAGTACTTC; CDR3aa: CASSFYATGTSQETQYF
d_gene: TRBD2; abundance: few; j_gene: TRBJ2-1; v_gene: TRBV4-3; CDR3nt: TGCGCCAGCAGCCAAGATCTCCGGCTAGCGGCTAGAAATGAGCAGTTCTTC; CDR3aa: CASSQDLRLAARNEQFF
d_gene: TRBD1; abundance: -; j_gene: TRBJ2-5; v_gene: TRBV20-1; CDR3nt: TGCAGTGCCCCACTTCGGGACAGGTTAGAGACCCAGTACTTC; CDR3aa: CSAPLRDRLETQYF
d_gene: -; abundance: few; j_gene: TRBJ2-1; v_gene: TRBV4-1; CDR3nt: TGCGCCAGCAGCCAAGAGGGACACAACAATGAGCAGTTCTTC; CDR3aa: CASSQEGHNNEQFF
d_gene: -; abundance: -; j_gene: TRBJ1-4; v_gene: TRBV7-2; CDR3nt: TGTGCCAGCAGCTTTAGCTTTAATGAAAAACTGTTTTTT; CDR3aa: CASSFSFNEKLFF
d_gene: -; abundance: many; j_gene: TRBJ2-2; v_gene: TRBV5-1; CDR3nt: TGTGCCAGCAGCCAACAGGGGAACACCGGGGAGCTGTTTTTT; CDR3aa: CASSQQGNTGELFF
d_gene: TRBD2; abundance: -; j_gene: TRBJ2-1; v_gene: TRBV4-1; CDR3nt: TGCGCCAGCAGCCAAGATAGGACGGGGGGACCATACAATGAGCAGTTCTTC; CDR3aa: CASSQDRTGGPYNEQFF
d_gene: -; abundance: few; j_gene: TRBJ2-7; v_gene: TRBV7-9; CDR3nt: TGTGCCAGCAGCTTAGGAGTTTGGGGCGAGCAGTACTTC; CDR3aa: CASSLGVWGEQYF
d_gene: -; abundance: once; j_gene: TRBJ2-7; v_gene: TRBV28; CDR3nt: TGTGCCAGCAGTCCCGGTACGGGGGCAAGGGCGCCGACCTGCGAGCAGTACTTC; CDR3aa: CASSPGTGARAPTCEQYF
d_gene: -; abundance: -; j_gene: TRBJ2-7; v_gene: TRBV20-1; CDR3nt: TGCAGTGCTACTAGATGGTTTGGGGCCTACGAGCAGTACTTC; CDR3aa: CSATRWFGAYEQYF
d_gene: -; abundance: -; j_gene: TRBJ2-1; v_gene: TRBV7-2; CDR3nt: TGTGCCAGCAGCTTAGTCGCATGGCTAGCCTACAATGAGCAGTTCTTC; CDR3aa: CASSLVAWLAYNEQFF
d_gene: -; abundance: -; j_gene: TRBJ1-6; v_gene: TRBV28; CDR3nt: TGTGCCAGCACCTCGGACATGGGGAGTAATTCACCCCTCCACTTT; CDR3aa: CASTSDMGSNSPLHF
d_gene: -; abundance: few; j_gene: TRBJ2-1; v_gene: TRBV3-1; CDR3nt: TGTGCCAGCAGCCAAGTATGGACCGGCTCCTACAGTGGGCAGTTCTTC; CDR3aa: CASSQVWTGSYSGQFF
d_gene: TRBD2; abundance: once; j_gene: TRBJ2-1; v_gene: TRBV12-3/TRBV12-4; CDR3nt: TGTGCCAGCAGTCTTGGGACTAGCGGGGGTTTCGATGAGCAGTTCTTC; CDR3aa: CASSLGTSGGFDEQFF
d_gene: TRBD2; abundance: many; j_gene: TRBJ2-7; v_gene: TRBV29-1; CDR3nt: TGCAGCGTCGTGGGCGGGGGGCCAACCTACGAGCAGTACTTC; CDR3aa: CSVVGGGPTYEQYF
d_gene: -; abundance: -; j_gene: TRBJ1-1; v_gene: TRBV11-2; CDR3nt: TGTGCCAGCAAAGGGTCCTACACTGAAGCTTTCTTT; CDR3aa: CASKGSYTEAFF
d_gene: -; abundance: -; j_gene: TRBJ2-7; v_gene: TRBV14; CDR3nt: TGTGCCAGCAGCCTCCGGGACGTAGCCTACGAGCAGTACTTC; CDR3aa: CASSLRDVAYEQYF
d_gene: -; abundance: few; j_gene: TRBJ1-1; v_gene: TRBV6-5; CDR3nt: TGTGCCAGCAGTAAACAGGCCGGACGGGACACTGAAGCTTTCTTT; CDR3aa: CASSKQAGRDTEAFF
d_gene: -; abundance: -; j_gene: TRBJ1-6; v_gene: TRBV4-3; CDR3nt: TGCGCCAGCAGCCAAGAGGGAGGGGGGTCCTATAATTCACCCCTCCACTTT; CDR3aa: CASSQEGGGSYNSPLHF